This T cell receptor beta chain was captured in a study of radiotherapy plus CTLA-4 blockade in lung cancer. The study's findings and limits: Peripheral blood showed expansion of tumor-derived TCR clones after radiotherapy and ipilimumab. Alongside interferon-beta, early blood T cell clone dynamics were reportedly the best predictor of response.

As for this clone: Its target is unknown.

Using immunoSEQ multiplex PCR, the repertoire was profiled, and TCRdb retains in-frame clones only, with some absent. The sample holds about 51,000 clones; about three quarters are singletons and the top ten take about 2.2%. It was focal radiation plus CTLA-4 blockade with ipilimumab that patients with chemo-refractory metastatic non-small-cell lung cancer received. The source material was peripheral blood, sampled from a patient treated with radiotherapy plus ipilimumab. This clonotype originated in a human donor with non-small cell lung cancer whose response to radiotherapy plus ipilimumab could not be evaluated.

The CDR3 sequence is CALLQDSYNEQFF. In nucleotides, the CDR3 is TGTGCCCTACTTCAGGACTCCTACAATGAGCAGTTCTTC. The chain recombines TRBV7-9 with TRBJ2-1; D unclear. Trimming took 11 bases from V and 0 from J, leaving 11 bases between them. The V gene's germline CDR1 is SEHNR and CDR2 FQNEAQ (reference sequence). The CDR3 spans 13 residues. Supplemented by reference TRBV7-9 and TRBJ2-1, the full variable domain reads DTGVSQNPRHKITKRGQNVTFRCDPISEHNRLYWYRQTLGQGPEFLTYFQNEAQLEKSRLLSDRFSAERPKGSFSTLEIQRTEQGDSAMYLCALLQDSYNEQFFGPGTRLTVL.